This TCR beta chain derives from a study of cytomegalovirus exposure and HLA in healthy donors. Study details: The roughly 130 validation repertoires used the same platform as the 550 to 850 first-cohort repertoires (as reported by a later analysis).

The donors belonged to the roughly 110-subject validation cohort, separate from the approximately 670-subject first cohort. Whole-study findings and limits: Listed as cytomegalovirus-associated were 164 TCR beta chains.

Concerning this clone: Antigen specificity is unknown.

Profiled with immunoSEQ multiplex PCR; TCRdb holds only in-frame clones, not every one. The repertoire consists of about 190,000 clones, with approximately 84% occurring once and the leading ten covering around 6.7%. Looked up from germline, CDR1 is SGHAT and CDR2 is FQNNGV. After removal of 4 bases from V and 2 bases from J, the junction contained 5 bases not matched to a gene. CDR3 length: 15 amino acids. The sequencing input was PBMCs. This clonotype was sampled from a man between 18 and 29 years old in good health and CMV-seropositive. The rearrangement joins TRBV11-2 to TRBJ2-7; the match to TRBD1 covers 10 bases. CDR3 protein: CASSSLGQGAYEQYF. CDR3 sequence (DNA): TGTGCCAGCAGCTCACTTGGACAGGGGGCCTACGAGCAGTACTTC.